Reported below is one T cell receptor beta chain. CDR3 length: 10 amino acids. CDR1 and CDR2 from the germline V gene are MGHRA and YSYEKL. The ends were cut back, 3 bases at V and 9 bases at J, with 6 bases in the middle. These data come from a study of blood T cells in healthy people across ages. It was with a sample-barcoded 5' primer and a J-beta primer mix that a second PCR of about 6 to 12 cycles was run. Paired-end reads containing CDR3 totaled no fewer than 2.5 million for each sample. TCRdb re-analysed the 5' RACE reads in MiXCR, keeping a single row per CDR3 protein. The repertoire holds about 1.5 million distinct CDR3 sequences, with approximately 42% as singletons.

The source material was blood. The receptor was isolated from a young woman in good health. The chain has TRBV4-1 and TRBJ2-7; D possibly corresponds to TRBD2 (5 bases). Here the CDR3 reads CASSHEGQYF. The DNA for the CDR3 is TGCGCCAGCAGCCATGAGGGGCAGTACTTC.